Listed below are T cell receptor beta chains from one sample, sequenced in a study of molecular identifiers for immune sequencing clone quantification. TCRdb re-called the PCR reads with MiXCR, one entry per CDR3 protein. The repertoire holds around 100,000 distinct CDR3 sequences, with 36% as singletons. The sequenced material came from naive CD8+ T cells from blood, with Jurkat cell RNA spiked in. The source of these receptors is a human donor in good health. Some libraries in this study had Jurkat cell RNA spiked in. Both conserved end residues are part of each CDR3. D genes are given only for firm matches. Rows may omit the clone size; those that give it use once, few, many or a size class.

len,v_gene,abundance,j_gene,d_gene,CDR3nt,CDR3aa
13,TRBV7-2,few,TRBJ2-7,.,TGTGCCAGCAGCTTGGGGGGTACCTACGAGCAGTACTTC,CASSLGGTYEQYF
14,TRBV6-1,few,TRBJ2-7,.,TGTGCCAGCAGTGAAACCCCTGGGGCCTACGAGCAGTACTTC,CASSETPGAYEQYF
11,TRBV6-8,few,TRBJ2-5,.,TGTGCCAGCAGAAAACAAGAGACCCAGTACTTC,CASRKQETQYF
11,TRBV25-1,many,TRBJ2-7,.,TGTGCCAGCGGGGCTAGCTTCGAGCAGTACTTC,CASGASFEQYF
14,TRBV19,few,TRBJ2-7,TRBD2,TGTGCCAGTAGTATTGGGACTACCGGCACGGAGCAGTACTTC,CASSIGTTGTEQYF
16,TRBV6-2/TRBV6-3,few,TRBJ2-2,.,TGTGCCAGCAGTTATATCCCGGGGACGAACACCGGGGAGCTGTTTTTT,CASSYIPGTNTGELFF
13,TRBV20-1,many,TRBJ2-7,.,TGCAGTGTAGAGCTAGCGCAAGGTTACGAGCAGTACTTC,CSVELAQGYEQYF
19,TRBV11-2,.,TRBJ2-1,TRBD2,TGTGCCAGCAGCTTAGGTCCCGGTCGACTAGCGGGAGCCAACAATGAGCAGTTCTTC,CASSLGPGRLAGANNEQFF
14,TRBV6-5,many,TRBJ1-5,.,TGTGCCAGCAGTTACTCAGTATCTGATCAGCCCCAGCATTTT,CASSYSVSDQPQHF
19,TRBV6-6,.,TRBJ1-4,.,TGTGCCAGCAGTTACTCCTCCTACAACGGCAGGGCAACTAATGAAAAACTGTTTTTT,CASSYSSYNGRATNEKLFF
15,TRBV4-3,.,TRBJ2-7,.,TGCGCCAGCAGCCAAGACGCAAGGGGAGCCTACGAGCAGTACTTC,CASSQDARGAYEQYF
16,TRBV28,few,TRBJ2-2,TRBD1,TGTGCCAGCAGTTACATCGGACAGGGGAACACCGGGGAGCTGTTTTTT,CASSYIGQGNTGELFF
17,TRBV7-8,many,TRBJ2-3,TRBD2,TGTGCCAGCAGCGCAACCATACTAGCGGGGGTCACAGATACGCAGTATTTT,CASSATILAGVTDTQYF
15,TRBV6-5,few,TRBJ2-5,.,TGTGCCAGCAGTTACTCGAGTGGGGTACAAGAGACCCAGTACTTC,CASSYSSGVQETQYF
13,TRBV5-1,few,TRBJ2-7,TRBD1,TGCGCCAGCAAGGGACAGGGGTTCTACGAGCAGTACTTC,CASKGQGFYEQYF
13,TRBV12-3/TRBV12-4,.,TRBJ1-2,.,TGTGCCAGCAGTTTAGGACACAACTATGGCTGCACCTTC,CASSLGHNYGCTF
17,TRBV2,.,TRBJ2-3,TRBD1,TGTGCCGGCAGCCTCTCTCGGACAGGGGGCGAAACAGATACGCAGAATTTT,CAGSLSRTGGETDTQNF
14,TRBV11-2,few,TRBJ2-3,.,TGTGCCAGCAGCTTATGGGGTTCGAAAGATACGCAGTATTTT,CASSLWGSKDTQYF
14,TRBV11-2,.,TRBJ1-1,.,TGTGCCATCAGCTCCCTCCGGGGGCGCTACGAAGCTTACTTT,CAISSLRGRYEAYF
14,TRBV27,few,TRBJ1-5,.,TGTGCCAGCAGTTTAGGGGTCCAAAATCAGCCCCAGCATTTT,CASSLGVQNQPQHF
14,TRBV12-3/TRBV12-4,few,TRBJ2-3,TRBD2,TGTGCCAGCAGTTTCGGGACTATCACAGATACGCAGTATTTT,CASSFGTITDTQYF
15,TRBV5-1,.,TRBJ2-5,TRBD2,TGCGCCAGCAGCCCGATCAGCGGGACCGTTGAGACCCAGTACTTC,CASSPISGTVETQYF
16,TRBV29-1,.,TRBJ2-2,TRBD1,TGCTGCGATGAAGGCGGGACAGGGGAGAACACCGGGGAGCTGTTTTTT,CCDEGGTGENTGELFF